The 19 T cell receptor beta chains listed next were all sequenced from one sample in a study. TCRdb called the RT-PCR reads again in MiXCR, with one record for every CDR3 protein. This table holds more than 600,000 distinct CDR3 sequences, 13% to 15% found once. The sequencing sample was made of memory CD4+ T cells from blood. The receptors were sampled from a female donor in good health, serving as a healthy control.

V gene TRBV6-2 or TRBV6-3 combines with J gene TRBJ2-3, with 12 bases identical to TRBD2. Germline trimming cut 2 bases from V and 7 bases from J; bases unmatched to any gene: 10. The CDR3 extends over 17 amino acids. Germline V lookup: CDR1 MNHEY, CDR2 SVGEGT. The CDR3 loop is CASSYGAETSGRYTQYF. The CDR3 DNA reads as TGTGCCAGCAGTTACGGGGCCGAGACTAGCGGGAGATATACGCAGTATTTT.

V is TRBV24-1 and J is TRBJ2-1, with a tentative D call TRBD2 (5 bases). The germline V gene encodes CDR1 KGHDR and CDR2 SFDVKD. Trimming took off 1 base at V and 3 bases at J, with 12 bases between the two ends. The CDR3 consists of 16 residues. For the CDR3, the DNA is TGTGCCACCAGTGATTTTGCCAGCGGTCACTACAATGAGCAGTTCTTC. This codes for CATSDFASGHYNEQFF.

This clonotype was found a few times. V gene TRBV5-6 combines with J gene TRBJ2-1; TRBD1 matches at 8 bases. CDR3 length: 15 amino acids. Trimming removed 3 bases from V and 0 bases from J; junction bases left unmatched: 2. Per the germline V gene, CDR1 is SGHDT and CDR2 is YYEEEE. This chain's CDR3 is CASSSDRDSYNEQFF. The CDR3 DNA reads as TGTGCCAGCAGCTCGGACAGGGACTCCTACAATGAGCAGTTCTTC.

The chain couples TRBV18 to TRBJ2-5; TRBD2 agrees at 8 bases. The germline CDR1 and CDR2 sequences are KGHSH and LQKENI. The CDR3 consists of 15 residues. V shed 2 bases, J shed 5 bases, and the junction held 7 bases outside the gene matches. CDR3 sequence: CASSPRSGGTETQYF. The DNA of the CDR3 is TGTGCCAGCTCACCAAGGAGCGGGGGAACGGAGACCCAGTACTTC.

This clonotype was seen a handful of times. The chain carries TRBV10-3 and TRBJ1-1; TRBD1 matches at 7 bases. The V gene end was trimmed by 3 bases and the J gene end by 4 bases; junction bases not matched to a gene: 11. The germline CDR1 and CDR2 sequences are ENHRY and SYGVKD. The CDR3 runs 16 residues. The CDR3 spells CAISDRGGGGPTEAFF. The CDR3 nucleotides are TGTGCCATCAGTGATAGAGGTGGAGGGGGCCCCACTGAAGCTTTCTTT.

This chain joins TRBV6-6 and TRBJ2-3, with D perhaps TRBD2 (6 bases). The CDR3 has 15 amino acids. Trimming removed 6 bases from V and 8 bases from J, with 21 bases in between. Germline V lookup: CDR1 MNHNY, CDR2 SVGAGI (reference sequence). The DNA of the CDR3 is TGTGCCAGCAGCAGGGACTCCCCGGGTCTAGGTACGCAGTATTTT. It codes for CASSRDSPGLGTQYF.

The table lists this clonotype with a few counts. V is TRBV12-3 or TRBV12-4 and J is TRBJ2-1, with 13 bases that match TRBD2. V shed 6 bases and J 14 bases; nucleotides not matched to a gene: 10. The CDR3 is made up of 14 amino acids. This CDR3 reads CASSLGLAGILEFF. The DNA of the CDR3 is TGTGCCAGCAGCTTGGGACTAGCGGGAATCTTGGAGTTCTTC.

The rearrangement uses TRBV9 and TRBJ1-1, with D hard to call. Germline assignment: CDR1 SGDLS and CDR2 YYNGEE. V was pared by 0 bases and J by 1 base, with 7 bases between. The CDR3 is 14 residues long. CDR3 nucleotide sequence: TGTGCCAGCAGCGTAGCCCCCGAGAACACTGAAGCTTTCTTT. Translation: CASSVAPENTEAFF. The variable domain in full, completed from reference TRBV9 and TRBJ1-1, reads DSGVTQTPKHLITATGQRVTLRCSPRSGDLSVYWYQQSLDQGLQFLIQYYNGEERAKGNILERFSAQQFPDLHSELNLSSLELGDSALYFCASSVAPENTEAFFGQGTRLTVV.

A few counts support this clonotype. CDR3 coding DNA: TGTGCCAGCAGTCCGGGACAGGAGAAGTCCCATGGCTACACCTTC. Protein product: CASSPGQEKSHGYTF. This chain joins TRBV12-3 or TRBV12-4 and TRBJ1-2; 8 nucleotides match TRBD1. The V and J ends lost 5 bases and 6 bases, in that order; junction bases with no gene match: 11. CDR3 size: 15 residues.

V is TRBV9 and J is TRBJ1-2; D ambiguous. CDR3 length: 14 residues. Between the trimmed V and J ends, which lost 5 bases and 5 bases, there was a span of 16 bases. The germline V gene has CDR1 SGDLS and CDR2 YYNGEE. The CDR3 coding sequence is TGTGCCAGCAGAATACAGCGCGTCCCTTATGGCTACACCTTC. This sequence encodes CASRIQRVPYGYTF.

This clonotype was seen a handful of times. The rearrangement links TRBV6-2 or TRBV6-3 to TRBJ1-2; D unclear. V dropped 0 bases and J dropped 3 bases, with 8 bases sitting between them. CDR3 size: 14 residues. Germline V CDR1 and CDR2: MNHEY, SVGEGT. The CDR3 region is CASSYSGVDYGYTF. In nucleotides, the CDR3 is TGTGCCAGCAGTTACTCTGGGGTTGACTATGGCTACACCTTC.

The chain joins TRBV7-2 to TRBJ2-3; 8 bases are shared with TRBD1. In germline, CDR1 is SGHTA, CDR2 FQGNSA. J was trimmed by 2 bases and V by 2 bases; bases with no gene match: 3. The CDR3 extends over 15 amino acids. This CDR3 is CASSLQGAYTDTQYF. As DNA, the CDR3 is TGTGCCAGCAGCTTACAGGGGGCCTACACAGATACGCAGTATTTT.

This clonotype was seen once. The V and J genes are TRBV2 and TRBJ1-4; the D is unclear. The CDR3 spans 14 residues. The germline V and J ends were trimmed by 4 bases and 0 bases, with 6 bases remaining between them. Germline V gives CDR1 SNHLY, CDR2 FYNNEI. CDR3 region: CASSGWATNEKLFF. The CDR3 DNA sequence: TGTGCCAGCAGTGGTTGGGCAACTAATGAAAAACTGTTTTTT.

This clonotype was seen a handful of times. At one end, the junction sequence differs from germline, possibly due to a read error. The chain joins TRBV7-2 to TRBJ2-7; D is possibly TRBD2 (5 bases). The germline V gene encodes CDR1 SGHTA and CDR2 FQGNSA. The CDR3 loop spans 13 amino acids. The DNA of the CDR3 is TGTGCCAGCAGCCTAGCTAAGTACTACGAGCAGTACTTC. Translated: CASSLAKYYEQYF.

The genes are TRBV12-3 or TRBV12-4 and TRBJ2-7; TRBD2 agrees at 11 bases. J lost 0 bases, V lost 4 bases, and 2 bases had no gene match. This CDR3 comprises 15 residues. The chain's CDR3 is CASSSTSGDSYEQYF. The DNA of the CDR3 is TGTGCCAGCAGTTCGACTAGCGGGGACTCCTACGAGCAGTACTTC.

This chain links TRBV6-4 with TRBJ2-3; perhaps TRBD2 as D (7 bases). This CDR3 region has 12 residues. Deletions cut 8 bases from V and 7 bases from J, with 13 bases between. Germline lookup yields CDR1 MRHNA and CDR2 SNTAGT. The CDR3 bases are TGTGCCAGCGGGGAGGGGGGGAATACGCAGTATTTT. The encoded protein is CASGEGGNTQYF.

This clonotype has more than one count but fewer than ten. The J gene is TRBJ2-3, the V gene TRBV5-1; D may be TRBD1 (5 bases). The CDR3 consists of 16 residues. V was shortened by 4 bases and J by 0 bases, with 15 bases between the two germline ends. Looked up from germline, CDR1 is SGHRS and CDR2 is YFSETQ. The CDR3 is CASSLWGELSTDTQYF. The CDR3 DNA is TGCGCCAGCAGCCTGTGGGGCGAACTTAGCACAGATACGCAGTATTTT.

The rearrangement links TRBV6-5 to TRBJ2-7; possibly TRBD2 for D (5 bases). The CDR3 is 12 amino acids. Deletions cut 8 bases from V and 1 base from J, with 9 bases between. Germline V CDR1 and CDR2: MNHEY, SVGAGI. For the CDR3, the DNA is TGTGCCAGCGTCGGGGATTCCTACGAGCAGTACTTC. Translation: CASVGDSYEQYF.

This clonotype was observed a few times. CDR3 DNA sequence: TGTGCCAGCAGCTTAGGACATAGGGGGGGCAATGAGCAGTTCTTC. Protein product: CASSLGHRGGNEQFF. This chain joins TRBV7-2 and TRBJ2-1; D may be TRBD2 (7 bases). CDR1 SGHTA and CDR2 FQGNSA come from the germline V gene. The CDR3 spans 15 residues. Trimming took 1 base from V and 6 from J, leaving 13 bases between them.